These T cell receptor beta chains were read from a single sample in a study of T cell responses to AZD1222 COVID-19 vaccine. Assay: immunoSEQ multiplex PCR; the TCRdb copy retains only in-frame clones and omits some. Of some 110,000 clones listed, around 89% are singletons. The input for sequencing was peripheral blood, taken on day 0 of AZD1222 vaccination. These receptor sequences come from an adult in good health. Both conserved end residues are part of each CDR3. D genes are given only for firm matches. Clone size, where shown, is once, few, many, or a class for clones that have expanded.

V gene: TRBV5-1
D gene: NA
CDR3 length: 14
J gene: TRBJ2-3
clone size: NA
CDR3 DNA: TGCGCCAGCAGCTTCGGCAGTAGCACAGATACGCAGTATTTT
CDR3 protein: CASSFGSSTDTQYF

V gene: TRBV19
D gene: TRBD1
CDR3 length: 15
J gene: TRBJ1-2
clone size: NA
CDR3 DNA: TGTGCCAGTAGCCCCGGGACAGGGGGGACCTATGGCTACACCTTC
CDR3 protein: CASSPGTGGTYGYTF

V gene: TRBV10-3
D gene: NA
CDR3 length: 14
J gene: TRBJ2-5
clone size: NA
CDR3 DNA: TGTGCCATCAGCACCGTGGGGGAGATCGGAACCCAGTACTTC
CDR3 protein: CAISTVGEIGTQYF

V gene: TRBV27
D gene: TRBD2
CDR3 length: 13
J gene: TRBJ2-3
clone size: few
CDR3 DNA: TGTGCCAGCAGAGGACTAGTCGAAGATACGCAGTATTTT
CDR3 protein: CASRGLVEDTQYF

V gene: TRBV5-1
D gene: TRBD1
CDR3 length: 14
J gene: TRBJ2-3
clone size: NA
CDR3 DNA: TGCGCCAGCAGCTTAGACAGGGTAACAGATACGCAGTATTTT
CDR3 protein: CASSLDRVTDTQYF

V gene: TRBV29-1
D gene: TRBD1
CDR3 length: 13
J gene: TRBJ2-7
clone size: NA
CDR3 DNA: TGCAGCGTTGCGAAACAGGGGACGTACGAGCAGTACTTC
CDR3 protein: CSVAKQGTYEQYF

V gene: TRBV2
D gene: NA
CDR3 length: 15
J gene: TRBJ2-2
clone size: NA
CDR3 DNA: TGTGCCAGCTCGATGTACCAGGGCCACACCGGGGAGCTGTTTTTT
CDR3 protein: CASSMYQGHTGELFF

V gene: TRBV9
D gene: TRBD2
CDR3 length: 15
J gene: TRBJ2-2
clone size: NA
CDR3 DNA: TGTGCCAGCAACCCAGCGGGGTTGGTCACCGGGGAGCTGTTTTTT
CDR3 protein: CASNPAGLVTGELFF

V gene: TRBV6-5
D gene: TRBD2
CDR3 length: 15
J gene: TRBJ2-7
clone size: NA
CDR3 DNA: TGTGCCAGCAGTTACGCCATAGCGGGGAAACACGAGCAGTACTTC
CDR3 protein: CASSYAIAGKHEQYF

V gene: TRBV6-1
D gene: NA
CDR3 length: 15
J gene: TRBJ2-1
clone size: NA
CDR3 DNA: TGTGCCAGCAGTGAAGTAACTAACTCTTACAATGAGCAGTTCTTC
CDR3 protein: CASSEVTNSYNEQFF

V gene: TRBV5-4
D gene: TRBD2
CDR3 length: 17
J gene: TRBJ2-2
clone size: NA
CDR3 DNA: TGTGCCAGCAGCTTGGATCTAGCGGGGGGAGGAACCGGGGAGCTGTTTTTT
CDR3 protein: CASSLDLAGGGTGELFF

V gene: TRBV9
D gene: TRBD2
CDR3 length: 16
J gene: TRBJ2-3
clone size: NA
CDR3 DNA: TGTGCCAGCAGCCCAAAGTGGGGGGGAAACACAGATACGCAGTATTTT
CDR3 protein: CASSPKWGGNTDTQYF

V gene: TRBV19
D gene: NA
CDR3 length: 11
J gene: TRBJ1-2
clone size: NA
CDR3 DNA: TGTGCCAGTAGTATCGGTCGTGGCTACACCTTC
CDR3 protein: CASSIGRGYTF

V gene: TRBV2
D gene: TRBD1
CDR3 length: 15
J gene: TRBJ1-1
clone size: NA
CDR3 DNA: TGTGCCAGCAGTGAAGCGGGACAGGGAGGCACTGAAGCTTTCTTT
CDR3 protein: CASSEAGQGGTEAFF

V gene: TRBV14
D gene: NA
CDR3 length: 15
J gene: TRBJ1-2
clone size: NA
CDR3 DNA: TGTGCCAGCAGCCAAGATCAGACCATTAACTATGGCTACACCTTC
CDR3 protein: CASSQDQTINYGYTF

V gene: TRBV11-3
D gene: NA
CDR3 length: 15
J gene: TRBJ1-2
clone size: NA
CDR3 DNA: TGTGCCAGCAGCACTAGACAGCCGGGTAACTATGGCTACACCTTC
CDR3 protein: CASSTRQPGNYGYTF

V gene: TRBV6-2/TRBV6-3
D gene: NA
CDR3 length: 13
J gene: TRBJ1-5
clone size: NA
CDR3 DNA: TGTGCTAGCAGTTCCCCGGGAGTAATGCCCCAGCATTTT
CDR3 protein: CASSSPGVMPQHF

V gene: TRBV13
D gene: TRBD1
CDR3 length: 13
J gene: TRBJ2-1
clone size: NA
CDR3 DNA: TGTGCCAGCTGGGACAGCCCGTCCAATGAGCAGTTCTTC
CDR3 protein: CASWDSPSNEQFF

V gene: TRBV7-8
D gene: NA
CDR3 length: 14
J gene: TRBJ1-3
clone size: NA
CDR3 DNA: TGTGCCAGCAGCTTTGGCAGGGAAGGAAACACCATATATTTT
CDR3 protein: CASSFGREGNTIYF

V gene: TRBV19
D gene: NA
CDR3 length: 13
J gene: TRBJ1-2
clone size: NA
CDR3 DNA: TGTGCCAGTAGTCCATCCCCCCTCTATGGCTACACCTTC
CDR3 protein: CASSPSPLYGYTF

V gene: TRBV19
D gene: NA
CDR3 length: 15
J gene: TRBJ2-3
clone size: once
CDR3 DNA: TGTGCCAGTAGTATCCTGGGGGTCGGCACAGATACGCAGTATTTT
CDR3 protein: CASSILGVGTDTQYF

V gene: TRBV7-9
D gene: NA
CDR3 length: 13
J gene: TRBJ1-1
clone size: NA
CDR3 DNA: TGTGCCAGCAGCTTGCTGGGACCCACTGAAGCTTTCTTT
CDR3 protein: CASSLLGPTEAFF

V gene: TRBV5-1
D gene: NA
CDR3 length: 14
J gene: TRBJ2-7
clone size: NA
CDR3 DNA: TGCGCCAGCAGCTTGGCCTCCAGGGAGTCCGAGCAGTACTTC
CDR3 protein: CASSLASRESEQYF

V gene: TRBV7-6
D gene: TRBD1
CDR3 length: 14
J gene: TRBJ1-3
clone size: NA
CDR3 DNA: TGTGCCAGCAGCCTCCCGGGACAGGGAAACACCATATATTTT
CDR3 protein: CASSLPGQGNTIYF

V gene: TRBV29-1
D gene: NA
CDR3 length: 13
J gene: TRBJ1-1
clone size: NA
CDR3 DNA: TGCAGCGTTAACCGAAACATGAACACTGAAGCTTTCTTT
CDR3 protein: CSVNRNMNTEAFF

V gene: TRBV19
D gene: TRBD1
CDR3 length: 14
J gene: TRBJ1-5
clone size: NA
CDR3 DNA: TGTGCCAGTAGGACGACAGGGTTTGATCAGCCCCAGCATTTT
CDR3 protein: CASRTTGFDQPQHF

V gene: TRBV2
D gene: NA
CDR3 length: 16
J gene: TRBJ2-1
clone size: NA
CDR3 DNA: TGTGCCAGCAGGGATCGCGGTAGGGGCTCCTACAATGAGCAGTTCTTC
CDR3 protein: CASRDRGRGSYNEQFF

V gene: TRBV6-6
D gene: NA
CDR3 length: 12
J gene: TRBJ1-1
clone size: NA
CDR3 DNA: TGTGCCAGCGGGGATCCGGACACTGAAGCTTTCTTT
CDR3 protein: CASGDPDTEAFF

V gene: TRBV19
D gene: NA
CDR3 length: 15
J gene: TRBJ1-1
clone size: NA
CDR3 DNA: TGTGCCAGTAGTATAGGGGCAGGGTGGGACACTGAAGCTTTCTTT
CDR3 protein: CASSIGAGWDTEAFF

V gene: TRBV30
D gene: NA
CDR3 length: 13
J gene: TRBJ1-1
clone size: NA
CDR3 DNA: TGTGCCTGGAGCTCCAACCGGAACACTGAAGCTTTCTTT
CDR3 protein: CAWSSNRNTEAFF

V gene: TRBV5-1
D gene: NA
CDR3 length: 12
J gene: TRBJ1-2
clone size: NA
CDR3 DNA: TGCGCCAGCAGCAGGGAGTCCTATGGCTACACCTTC
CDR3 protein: CASSRESYGYTF

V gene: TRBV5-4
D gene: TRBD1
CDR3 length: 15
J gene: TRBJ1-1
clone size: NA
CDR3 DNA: TGTGCCAGCAGCCGGACAGGGGCGGGAAACACTGAAGCTTTCTTT
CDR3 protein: CASSRTGAGNTEAFF

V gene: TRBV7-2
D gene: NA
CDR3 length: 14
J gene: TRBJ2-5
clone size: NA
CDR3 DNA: TGTGCCAGCAGCTTAGAGAGGGGCCGAGAGACCCAATACTTC
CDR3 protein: CASSLERGRETQYF

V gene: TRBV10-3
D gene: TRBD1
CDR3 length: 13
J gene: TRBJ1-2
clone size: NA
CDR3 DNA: TGTGCCATCAGTGAGGACAGGGCTGATGACTACACCTTC
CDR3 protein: CAISEDRADDYTF

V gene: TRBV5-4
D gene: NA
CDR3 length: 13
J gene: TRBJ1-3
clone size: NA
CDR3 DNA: TGTGCCAGCGAAGGGCCAGGGGAAAACACCATATATTTT
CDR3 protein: CASEGPGENTIYF

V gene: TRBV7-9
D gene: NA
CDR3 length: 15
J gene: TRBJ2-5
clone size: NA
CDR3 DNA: TGTGCCAGCAGCTTTAATAACGCAGGACAAGAGACCCAGTACTTC
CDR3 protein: CASSFNNAGQETQYF

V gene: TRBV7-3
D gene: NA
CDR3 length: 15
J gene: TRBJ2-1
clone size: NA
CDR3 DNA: TGTGCCAGCAGCACCGGGACGAGCTCCTACAATGAGCAGTTCTTC
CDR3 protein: CASSTGTSSYNEQFF

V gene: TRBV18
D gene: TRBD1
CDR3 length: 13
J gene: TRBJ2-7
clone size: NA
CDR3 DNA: TGTGCCAGCTCACCCCAGGGGGCCCTCGAGCAGTACTTC
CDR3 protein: CASSPQGALEQYF

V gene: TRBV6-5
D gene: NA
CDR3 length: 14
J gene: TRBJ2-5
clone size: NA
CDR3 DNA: TGTGCCAGCAAGACCGCTGCGGGCGTGGAGACCCAGTACTTC
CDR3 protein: CASKTAAGVETQYF

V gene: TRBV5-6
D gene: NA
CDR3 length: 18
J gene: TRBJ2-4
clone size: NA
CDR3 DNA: TGTGCCAGCAGCTTGGCCTACAGCGTCCCCCTAGCCAAAAACATTCAGTACTTC
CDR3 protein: CASSLAYSVPLAKNIQYF

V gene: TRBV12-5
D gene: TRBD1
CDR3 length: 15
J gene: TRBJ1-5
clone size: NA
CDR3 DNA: TGTGCTAGTGGTCCAGGGGGGATTAGCAATCAGCCCCAGCATTTT
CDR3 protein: CASGPGGISNQPQHF

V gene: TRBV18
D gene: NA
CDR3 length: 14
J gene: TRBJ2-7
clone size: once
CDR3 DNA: TGTGCCAGCTCACCAGGCGCCGAGAGGGGCGAGCAGTACTTC
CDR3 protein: CASSPGAERGEQYF

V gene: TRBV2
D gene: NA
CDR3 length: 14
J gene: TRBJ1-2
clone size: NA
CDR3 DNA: TGTGCCAGCAGTGAAGAACCCCCGGTGGGGGGCTACACCTTC
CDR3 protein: CASSEEPPVGGYTF

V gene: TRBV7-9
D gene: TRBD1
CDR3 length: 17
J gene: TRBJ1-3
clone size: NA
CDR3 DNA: TGTGCCAGCAGCACCACAAGACAGGGGGCGCCTGGAAACACCATATATTTT
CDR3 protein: CASSTTRQGAPGNTIYF

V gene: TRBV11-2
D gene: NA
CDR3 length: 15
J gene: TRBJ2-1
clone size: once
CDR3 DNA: TGTGCCAGCAGCTTAGATTTAGGACAAAGGGATGAGCAGTTCTTC
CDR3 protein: CASSLDLGQRDEQFF